This TCR beta chain stems from a study of T cell clonality in common variable immunodeficiency. Sequencing input was equivalent genomic DNA from CVID and controls. Method: immunoSEQ multiplex PCR; TCRdb's copy keeps in-frame clones and lacks some. The sample offers some 40,000 clones and no singletons, the top ten holding approximately 3.6%. Donors gave about 5 to 9 ml heparinized peripheral whole blood. The junction had 11 bases not matched to a gene; V was cut back by 5 bases and J by 5 bases. CDR1 GTSNPN and CDR2 SVGIG come from the germline V gene (reference sequence). CDR3 length: 15 residues. This clone was observed many times. The antigen is unknown. The missing CDR3 end, 3 residues past where the read stops, is filled in from the germline J gene. Study findings and constraints: CVID patient heterogeneity limited repertoire-clinical complication correlations. Shared TCRbeta clones were fewer between CVID subjects than controls.

This chain connects TRBV30 to TRBJ2-3, with 9 bases lining up with TRBD2. The receptor was derived from a person aged 18 to 70 in good health. The specimen sequenced was peripheral blood mononuclear cells. CDR3: CAWDLGGGARDTQYF. The sequenced part of the CDR3 DNA is TGTGCCTGGGACTTAGGCGGGGGGGCGAGAGATACG. The full variable domain, in which reference TRBV30 and TRBJ2-3 provide the parts outside the CDR3, is SQTIHQWPATLVQPVGSPLSLECTVEGTSNPNLYWYRQAAGRGLQLLFYSVGIGQISSEVPQNLSASRPQDRQFILSSKKLLLSDSGFYLCAWDLGGGARDTQYFGPGTRLTVL.